These 32 T cell receptor beta chains were all obtained from the same sample, sequenced in a study of blood T cell repertoires in COVID-19. Profiled with immunoSEQ multiplex PCR; TCRdb holds only in-frame clones, not every one. Seen here are hundreds of thousands of clones, roughly 91% observed once, and the top ten hold roughly 5.1%. The sample was peripheral blood. These TCRs come from a man in his forties or fifties with acute or convalescent COVID-19.

The table lists this clone with a count of one. The V and J genes are TRBV24-1 and TRBJ1-2; 9 nucleotides align to TRBD1. The J segment lost 7 bases and the V segment lost 4 bases, leaving 12 bases of the junction unmatched. Germline CDR1 reads KGHDR; CDR2 reads SFDVKD. The CDR3 has 16 amino acids. The CDR3 DNA sequence: TGTGCCACCAGTGACCCGGGACAGGGCATGGTGGGTGGCTACACCTTC. Translation gives CATSDPGQGMVGGYTF.

The chain links TRBV19 to TRBJ2-1, with 11 bases identical to TRBD2. The V and J ends lost 5 bases and 7 bases, in that order; junction bases with no gene match: 7. Germline V gene lookup returns CDR1 LNHDA and CDR2 SQIVND (reference sequence). The CDR3 spans 15 residues. DNA of the CDR3: TGTGCCAGTAGTTTCTCCGGGACTAGCGGTAATGAGCAGTTCTTC. It codes for CASSFSGTSGNEQFF.

The CDR3 region has the DNA TGCGCCAGCAGCTTGGGGGATCCGGGGAGAACTGGAAACACCATATATTTT. Translation: CASSLGDPGRTGNTIYF. This chain links TRBV5-1 with TRBJ1-3; D not resolved. The ends were cut back, 0 bases at V and 2 bases at J, with 15 bases in the middle. CDR1 is SGHRS and CDR2 is YFSETQ in the germline V gene. The CDR3 is 17 residues long.

V and J are TRBV9 and TRBJ2-1; 8 bases align to TRBD1. V lost 4 bases to trimming and J lost 4 bases; unmatched junction nucleotides: 7. The CDR3 is 15 amino acids. Germline V gene sequence: CDR1 SGDLS, CDR2 YYNGEE. This CDR3 reads CASSLDRGGYNEQFF. The CDR3 DNA follows: TGTGCCAGCAGCCTCGACAGGGGAGGATACAATGAGCAGTTCTTC.

The chain combines TRBV5-1 with TRBJ2-3, with D possibly being TRBD1 (5 bases). The CDR3 covers 14 residues. Germline CDR1 reads SGHRS; CDR2 reads YFSETQ. Deletions cut 2 bases from V and 0 bases from J, with 7 bases between. The CDR3 spells CASSFQGSTDTQYF. The CDR3 DNA reads TGCGCCAGCAGCTTCCAGGGTAGCACAGATACGCAGTATTTT. Complete variable domain (other parts from reference TRBV5-1 and TRBJ2-3): KAGVTQTPRYLIKTRGQQVTLSCSPISGHRSVSWYQQTPGQGLQFLFEYFSETQRNKGNFPGRFSGRQFSNSRSEMNVSTLELGDSALYLCASSFQGSTDTQYFGPGTRLTVL.

V and J are TRBV7-8 and TRBJ1-2; D is possibly TRBD1 (5 bases). Per the germline V gene, CDR1 is SGHVS and CDR2 is FQNEAQ. The ends were cut back, 5 bases at V and 8 bases at J, with 18 bases in the middle. The CDR3 extends over 14 amino acids. The CDR3 protein is CASSPGGAGWGYTF. Written as DNA, the CDR3 is TGTGCCAGCAGCCCGGGTGGTGCAGGGTGGGGCTACACCTTC. Full variable domain (missing parts from reference TRBV7-8 and TRBJ1-2): GAGVSQSPRYKVAKRGQDVALRCDPISGHVSLFWYQQALGQGPEFLTYFQNEAQLDKSGLPSDRFFAERPEGSVSTLKIQRTQQEDSAVYLCASSPGGAGWGYTFGSGTRLTVV.

V is TRBV4-2 and J is TRBJ1-3, with 7 bases fitting TRBD1. Trimming removed 1 base from V and 2 bases from J; junction bases left unmatched: 2. This CDR3 has 15 residues. Germline CDR1 reads LGHNA; CDR2 reads YNFKEQ. CDR3 bases: TGTGCCAGCAGCCAAGGCCAGGGGGCTGGAAACACCATATATTTT. Translating gives CASSQGQGAGNTIYF.

V is TRBV9 and J is TRBJ1-6; no definite D call. Trimming took 3 bases from V and 7 from J, leaving 8 bases between them. This CDR3 is built from 13 residues. Looked up from germline, CDR1 is SGDLS and CDR2 is YYNGEE. The CDR3 bases are TGTGCCAGCAGCGAACTAACAAATTCACCCCTCCACTTT. As protein: CASSELTNSPLHF. Looking up the rest from reference TRBV9 and TRBJ1-6 gives the full variable domain: DSGVTQTPKHLITATGQRVTLRCSPRSGDLSVYWYQQSLDQGLQFLIQYYNGEERAKGNILERFSAQQFPDLHSELNLSSLELGDSALYFCASSELTNSPLHFGNGTRLTVT.

V is TRBV15 and J is TRBJ2-1, with D possibly matching TRBD1 (6 bases). This CDR3 is built from 14 residues. CDR1 is LNHNV and CDR2 is YYDKDF in the germline V gene (reference sequence). The ends were cut back, 4 bases at V and 8 bases at J, with 15 bases in the middle. The CDR3 DNA sequence: TGTGCCACCAGCATGGGACATCTAAACGATGAGCAGTTCTTC. Residues: CATSMGHLNDEQFF.

This rearrangement joins TRBV7-2 to TRBJ1-1; D is perhaps TRBD1 (5 bases). The germline CDR1 and CDR2 sequences are SGHTA and FQGNSA. The CDR3 runs to 15 residues. With 5 bases removed from V and 5 bases from J, the gap between germline ends came to 18 bases. The CDR3 DNA follows: TGTGCCAGCAGCCTAAACAGCGGGGGAAGGACTGAAGCTTTCTTT. Translation gives CASSLNSGGRTEAFF. The variable domain in full, completed from reference TRBV7-2 and TRBJ1-1, reads GAGVSQSPSNKVTEKGKDVELRCDPISGHTALYWYRQSLGQGLEFLIYFQGNSAPDKSGLPSDRFSAERTGGSVSTLTIQRTQQEDSAVYLCASSLNSGGRTEAFFGQGTRLTVV.

This chain links TRBV7-8 with TRBJ1-1, with 8 nucleotides matching TRBD1. CDR1 is SGHVS, CDR2 FQNEAQ, per germline. CDR3 length equals 14 residues. J lost 5 bases, V lost 6 bases, and 8 bases had no gene match. The CDR3, as DNA: TGTGCCAGCAGACCTCGGACAGGGTGGACTGAAGCTTTCTTT. Translating it yields CASRPRTGWTEAFF.

The rearrangement uses TRBV12-5 and TRBJ1-2, with unresolved D. The CDR3 loop spans 14 amino acids. Germline V gene lookup returns CDR1 LGHNT and CDR2 FRNRAP. V shed 2 bases and J shed 3 bases, with 10 bases lying between them. CDR3 bases: TGTGCTAGTGGTTTGCCAGGTGCCTACTATGGCTACACCTTC. Translating it yields CASGLPGAYYGYTF.

The chain couples TRBV5-4 to TRBJ1-6, with D uncertain. Germline-derived CDR1 and CDR2 are SGHNT and YYREEE (reference sequence). Between the trimmed V and J ends, which lost 0 bases and 0 bases, there was a span of 10 bases. CDR3 length: 17 residues. CDR3 protein: CASSLGGLSSYNSPLHF. In nucleotides, the CDR3 is TGTGCCAGCAGCTTGGGAGGCTTGAGCTCCTATAATTCACCCCTCCACTTT.

V and J are TRBV9 and TRBJ2-5, with 7 bases identical to TRBD1. Germline assignment: CDR1 SGDLS and CDR2 YYNGEE. The CDR3 has 14 residues. With V trimmed by 3 bases and J by 7 bases, 9 bases remained unmatched. The CDR3 region is CASSDTGVLGTQYF. CDR3 nucleotides: TGTGCCAGCAGCGACACAGGGGTCCTAGGGACCCAGTACTTC.

V and J are TRBV9 and TRBJ1-4; tentatively, D is TRBD1 (6 bases). This CDR3 comprises 17 residues. CDR1 and CDR2 from the germline V gene are SGDLS and YYNGEE. Trimming stripped 6 bases from V and 1 base from J, with 19 bases between. CDR3 in DNA: TGTGCCAGCACAAAAAATAAGGGGGTAAGAACTAATGAAAAACTGTTTTTT. Amino acids: CASTKNKGVRTNEKLFF.

Of note for this clone: Because it lacks the conserved phenylalanine or tryptophan at the end, this CDR3 is likely a read error. Because the CDR3's place on the DNA is in doubt, the DNA is left out and the CDR3 is given as listed by TCRdb. The rearrangement links TRBV5-3 to TRBJ2-4; no DNA check was done on the table's D call, TRBD2. TRBV5-3 is treated as an ORF (open reading frame) with a function not yet certain. The CDR3 totals 8 residues, both ends included. The CDR3 loop reads CARSPLAS.

This clone has a single count. This chain joins TRBV10-3 and TRBJ2-7; 10 nucleotides match TRBD1. The V gene end was trimmed by 6 bases and the J gene end by 1 base; junction bases not matched to a gene: 6. CDR1 and CDR2 from the germline V gene are ENHRY and SYGVKD. The length of the CDR3 is 15 residues. The CDR3 loop is CAIRRQGAFSYEQYF. The CDR3 nucleotides read TGTGCCATCAGGCGACAGGGGGCCTTTTCCTACGAGCAGTACTTC.

This CDR3 is CASSSTGGYSGNTIYF. For the CDR3, the DNA is TGTGCCAGCAGCTCGACAGGGGGTTACTCTGGAAACACCATATATTTT. The V gene is TRBV7-2, the J gene TRBJ1-3; 9 positions match TRBD1. Trimming took 4 bases from V and 0 from J; bases not matched to a gene: 4. Germline V gene sequence: CDR1 SGHTA, CDR2 FQGNSA. The CDR3 length is 16 residues.

In this sample, this clone turned up once. V gene TRBV20-1 combines with J gene TRBJ1-1, with D unresolved. V lost 3 bases and J lost 1, with 9 bases in between. The CDR3 runs to 13 residues. Germline V CDR1 and CDR2: DFQATT, SNEGSKA (reference sequence). The CDR3 loop reads CSASLRPNTEAFF. CDR3 DNA sequence: TGCAGTGCTAGTCTCAGGCCGAACACTGAAGCTTTCTTT.

The chain carries TRBV5-1 and TRBJ2-5; D ambiguous. Germline-derived CDR1 and CDR2 are SGHRS and YFSETQ. The CDR3 has 11 residues. The V and J ends lost 4 bases and 3 bases respectively, with 4 bases between them. CDR3 loop: CASSREETQYF. CDR3 bases: TGCGCCAGCAGCCGAGAAGAGACCCAGTACTTC. The full variable domain, its missing parts supplied by reference TRBV5-1 and TRBJ2-5, is KAGVTQTPRYLIKTRGQQVTLSCSPISGHRSVSWYQQTPGQGLQFLFEYFSETQRNKGNFPGRFSGRQFSNSRSEMNVSTLELGDSALYLCASSREETQYFGPGTRLLVL.

The chain carries TRBV2 and TRBJ2-3; TRBD2 agrees at 12 bases. This CDR3 has 16 amino acids. J was trimmed by 6 bases and V by 4 bases; bases with no gene match: 8. CDR1 is SNHLY, CDR2 FYNNEI, per germline. The CDR3 spells CASSGSGLAGKDTQYF. The CDR3 DNA follows: TGTGCCAGCAGTGGGTCCGGACTAGCGGGGAAGGATACGCAGTATTTT.

The gene calls are TRBV29-1 and TRBJ2-1; 13 bases fit TRBD2. CDR1 is SQVTM, CDR2 ANQGSEA, per germline. There are 16 residues in the CDR3. The trim removed 4 bases at V and 1 base at J, leaving 4 bases unmatched. CDR3 nucleotides: TGCAGCGTTGGGACTAGCGGGGGAGGATCCTACAATGAGCAGTTCTTC. Translating gives CSVGTSGGGSYNEQFF.

This chain connects TRBV2 to TRBJ2-1, with D unclear. V gave up 0 bases and J gave up 9 bases, with 9 bases separating them. In germline, CDR1 is SNHLY, CDR2 FYNNEI. The CDR3 totals 13 residues. The CDR3 DNA reads TGTGCCAGCAGTGAAGCGCGACAAGGTGAGCAGTTCTTC. This gives the protein CASSEARQGEQFF.

V is TRBV15 and J is TRBJ1-2; no reliable D call. V was trimmed by 0 bases and J by 6 bases, leaving 20 bases between them. The V gene's germline CDR1 is LNHNV and CDR2 YYDKDF (reference sequence). The CDR3 runs 17 residues. CDR3 in amino acids: CATSRDSHSFVYDGYTF. In DNA form, the CDR3 reads TGTGCCACCAGCAGAGATAGCCATAGTTTCGTGTACGATGGCTACACCTTC.

The rearrangement links TRBV27 to TRBJ1-5, with D perhaps TRBD1 (6 bases). CDR1 and CDR2 (germline): MNHEY, SMNVEV (reference sequence). The germline V and J ends were trimmed by 2 bases and 4 bases, with 9 bases remaining between them. CDR3 length: 14 amino acids. DNA of the CDR3: TGTGCCAGCAGTTTAACAGGGACAAATCAGCCCCAGCATTTT. This sequence encodes CASSLTGTNQPQHF.

The V call is TRBV15, the J call TRBJ1-4, with a possible D match to TRBD1 (5 bases). This CDR3 region has 16 residues. Germline CDR1 reads LNHNV; CDR2 reads YYDKDF (reference sequence). V shed 5 bases and J shed 5 bases, with 18 bases lying between them. The CDR3 DNA sequence: TGTGCCACCAGCGCTTTTTGGGGGACTCCGAATGAAAAACTGTTTTTT. This codes for CATSAFWGTPNEKLFF.

The chain joins TRBV5-1 to TRBJ2-2, with 10 bases identical to TRBD2. The CDR3 has 15 residues. Germline CDR1 reads SGHRS; CDR2 reads YFSETQ. Trimming cost V 7 bases and J 2 bases; bases outside gene matches: 5. CDR3 protein: CASQRGGPNTGELFF. CDR3 coding DNA: TGCGCCAGCCAGCGGGGGGGACCCAACACCGGGGAGCTGTTTTTT.

The chain links TRBV27 to TRBJ1-1, with D perhaps TRBD1 (5 bases). This CDR3 has 13 amino acids. The ends were cut back, 1 base at V and 7 bases at J, with 10 bases in the middle. CDR1 and CDR2 (germline): MNHEY, SMNVEV (reference sequence). CDR3 loop: CASSLFLGLEAFF. Written as DNA, the CDR3 is TGTGCCAGCAGTTTATTTTTGGGGCTTGAAGCTTTCTTT.

This chain links TRBV5-6 with TRBJ1-1; D unclear. The V gene lost 0 bases and the J gene lost 5 bases, with 11 bases spanning the gap. Germline V gene lookup returns CDR1 SGHDT and CDR2 YYEEEE. CDR3 length: 14 amino acids. The CDR3 is CASSLGARETEAFF. CDR3 bases: TGTGCCAGCAGCTTGGGGGCGCGGGAAACTGAAGCTTTCTTT.

The chain combines TRBV12-5 with TRBJ1-4; D gene uncertain. The CDR3 runs to 14 residues. V was cut by 6 bases and J by 5 bases, with 13 bases left in between. Germline CDR1 and CDR2: LGHNT and FRNRAP. The CDR3: CASGPGRGNEKLFF. The CDR3 DNA reads as TGTGCTAGTGGCCCCGGACGGGGAAATGAAAAACTGTTTTTT. The whole variable domain, remainder taken from reference TRBV12-5 and TRBJ1-4, is DARVTQTPRHKVTEMGQEVTMRCQPILGHNTVFWYRQTMMQGLELLAYFRNRAPLDDSGMPKDRFSAEMPDATLATLKIQPSEPRDSAVYFCASGPGRGNEKLFFGSGTQLSVL.

The V gene is TRBV5-6, the J gene TRBJ1-2, with 7 bases matching TRBD1. The CDR3 has 16 amino acids. V was clipped by 2 bases and J by 0 bases; unmatched bases: 7. CDR1 and CDR2 from the germline V gene are SGHDT and YYEEEE. The CDR3 sequence is CASSFGQASTNYGYTF. The DNA of the CDR3 is TGTGCCAGCAGCTTTGGACAGGCGTCAACTAACTATGGCTACACCTTC. Variable domain in full (rest from reference TRBV5-6 and TRBJ1-2): DAGVTQSPTHLIKTRGQQVTLRCSPKSGHDTVSWYQQALGQGPQFIFQYYEEEERQRGNFPDRFSGHQFPNYSSELNVNALLLGDSALYLCASSFGQASTNYGYTFGSGTRLTVV.

The J gene is TRBJ1-5, the V gene TRBV12-5; D gene uncertain. V lost 1 base and J lost 6, with 10 bases in between. CDR1 is LGHNT and CDR2 is FRNRAP in the germline V gene. This CDR3 comprises 14 residues. DNA for the CDR3: TGTGCTAGTGGTTTGGCCTATCCCGGTCAGCCCCAGCATTTT. It codes for CASGLAYPGQPQHF.